The clone carrying this T cell receptor (beta chain) was observed a few times. CDR3 length: 13 residues. Germline CDR1 is SGHVS and CDR2 is FQNEAQ. V was cut by 8 bases and J by 8 bases, with 19 bases left in between. The data belong to a study of early T cells in non-severe SARS-CoV-2 infection. The TCR library protocol was used to attach unique molecular identifiers. These identifiers were attached to individual cDNA molecules. TCRdb passed the 5' RACE reads through MiXCR, listing each CDR3 protein once. The sample has roughly 80,000 distinct CDR3 sequences; more than 13% are singletons. Specimen: whole blood. The source of this sequence is an adult who was a healthcare worker with PCR-confirmed SARS-CoV-2 infection or an uninfected control (not recorded which). J is TRBJ2-7 and V is TRBV7-8; tentatively, D is TRBD2 (5 bases). The CDR3 loop reads CASLEAALEKQYF. As DNA, the CDR3 is TGTGCCAGCCTGGAGGCCGCGCTAGAGAAGCAGTACTTC.